This paragraph covers one T cell receptor beta chain sequence. This entry is derived from a study of cytotoxic CD8 clonotypes in ibrutinib-treated CLL. Data came from immunoSEQ multiplex PCR; TCRdb stores just in-frame clones and leaves some out. In the table there are 200,000 to 250,000 clones, roughly 70% of which are singletons. Trimming removed 1 base at V and 5 bases at J, with 5 bases between. The CDR3 length is 13 residues. Germline CDR1 reads SGHTA; CDR2 reads FQGTGA. The chain couples TRBV7-3 to TRBJ1-4; D is unclear. Sequencing used PBMCs, obtained after 24 months of ibrutinib treatment. This clonotype originated in a human donor with chronic lymphocytic leukemia. Here the CDR3 reads CASSLRENEKLFF. The DNA of the CDR3 is TGTGCCAGCAGCTTAAGGGAGAATGAAAAACTGTTTTTT.